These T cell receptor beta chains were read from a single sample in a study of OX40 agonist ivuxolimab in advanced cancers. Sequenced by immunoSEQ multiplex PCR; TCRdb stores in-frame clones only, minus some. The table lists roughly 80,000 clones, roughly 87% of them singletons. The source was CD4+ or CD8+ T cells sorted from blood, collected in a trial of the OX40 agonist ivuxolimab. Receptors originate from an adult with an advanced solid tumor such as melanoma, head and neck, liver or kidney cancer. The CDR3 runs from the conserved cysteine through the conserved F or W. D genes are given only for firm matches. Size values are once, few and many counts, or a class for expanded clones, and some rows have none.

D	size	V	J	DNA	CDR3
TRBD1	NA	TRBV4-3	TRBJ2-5	TGCGCCAGCAGCTTTTCATCCGGGACAGCGTACCAAGAGACCCAGTACTTC	CASSFSSGTAYQETQYF
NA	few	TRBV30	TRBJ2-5	TGTGCCTGGACCCCCCTTGGGTATAGGACCCAGTACTTC	CAWTPLGYRTQYF
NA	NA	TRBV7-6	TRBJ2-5	TGTGCCAGCAGCTTGACCACAGGGAGGGAGACCCAGTACTTC	CASSLTTGRETQYF
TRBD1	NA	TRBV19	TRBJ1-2	TGTGCCAGTCAACGAGGACAGGGGGCTAGTGGCTATGGCTACACCTTC	CASQRGQGASGYGYTF
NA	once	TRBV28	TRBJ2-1	TGTGCCAGCACCGGGATAGAGGCGGATGAGCAGTTCTTC	CASTGIEADEQFF
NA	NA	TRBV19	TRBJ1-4	TGTGCCAGTAGTGGCGGATTTGGGGGCATTGGGAATGAAAAACTGTTTTTT	CASSGGFGGIGNEKLFF
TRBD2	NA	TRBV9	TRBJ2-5	TGTGCCAGCAGCGCCACTAGCGGGGGGGCTGTGACCCAGTACTTC	CASSATSGGAVTQYF
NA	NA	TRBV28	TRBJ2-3	TGTGCCAGCAGTCGGGATTTGGCGGGCACAGATACGCAGTATTTT	CASSRDLAGTDTQYF
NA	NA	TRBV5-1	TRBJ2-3	TGCGCCAGCAGCTTCCAGACAAGCACAGATACGCAGTATTTT	CASSFQTSTDTQYF
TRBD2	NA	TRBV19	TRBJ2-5	TGTGCCAGTAGTTTCACTAGCGGGGGGGCGGAGACCCAGTACTTC	CASSFTSGGAETQYF
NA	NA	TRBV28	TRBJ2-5	TGTGCCAGCAGTCCCCCCGATACGGAAGAGACCCAGTACTTC	CASSPPDTEETQYF
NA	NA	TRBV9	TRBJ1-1	TGTGCCAGCAGCGCCGACGGGAGAAACACTGAAGCTTTCTTT	CASSADGRNTEAFF
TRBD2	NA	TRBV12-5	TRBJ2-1	TGTGCTAGTGGTCTGGGACTAGCGGGAGACAAGGATGAGCAGTTCTTC	CASGLGLAGDKDEQFF
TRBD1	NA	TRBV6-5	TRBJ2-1	TGTGCCAGCAGCTCCACAGGGGGCGCTTTCAATGAGCAGTTCTTC	CASSSTGGAFNEQFF
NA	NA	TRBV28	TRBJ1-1	TGTGCCAGCGGAGGACAGCTGAACACTGAAGCTTTCTTT	CASGGQLNTEAFF
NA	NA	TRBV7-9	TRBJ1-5	TGTGCCAGCAGCTCAGGGGACATTAGCAATCAGCCCCAGCATTTT	CASSSGDISNQPQHF
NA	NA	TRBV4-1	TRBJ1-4	TGCGCCAGCAGCCAAGGTTCCAGACTTGGGGAAAAACTGTTTTTT	CASSQGSRLGEKLFF
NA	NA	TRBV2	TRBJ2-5	TGTGCCAGCTGCTCCGACCATTCGGAGACCCAGTACTTC	CASCSDHSETQYF
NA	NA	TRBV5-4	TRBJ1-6	TGTGCCAGCAGAAAAGGGACCGATTATAATTCACCCCTCCACTTT	CASRKGTDYNSPLHF
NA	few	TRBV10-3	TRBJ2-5	TGTGCCATCTCTAGTTTCCAAGAGACCCAGTACTTC	CAISSFQETQYF